This is a list of T cell receptor beta chains from one sample in a study of PD-L1 blockade in urothelial cancer. Sequencing was performed with immunoSEQ multiplex PCR; in TCRdb, only in-frame clones are kept and a portion is missing. The repertoire holds tens of thousands of clones, with about 83% as singletons. Sample: PBMCs, taken around atezolizumab (anti-PD-L1) treatment. These receptor sequences come from a man aged 60-69 years with urothelial cancer. Each CDR3 is given without its conserved first and last residue. The order of the fields is CDR3 protein, J gene, V gene.

ASAHGDRSSNYGYT,TRBJ1-2,TRBV5-1
ASSPYRGGGELF,TRBJ2-2,TRBV28
AWSDLRGEGHEQY,TRBJ2-7,TRBV30
ASSEVWTYTGELF,TRBJ2-2,TRBV6-1
ASSPSLAGNRANEQF,TRBJ2-1,TRBV28
ASSWDRQPQH,TRBJ1-5,TRBV7-9
ASSLWTSGIREQF,TRBJ2-1,TRBV14
ASSIGGSGSYEQY,TRBJ2-7,TRBV19
ASSRQGAIETQY,TRBJ2-5,TRBV5-5
ASSPQGHGYT,TRBJ1-2,TRBV5-5
SVDRGGEQF,TRBJ2-1,TRBV29-1
ATNLDSFTDTQY,TRBJ2-3,TRBV6-1
ASSRLALGTQY,TRBJ2-3,TRBV2
ASTEETRLAGSYEQY,TRBJ2-7,TRBV2
AWSSPGQGTEKLF,TRBJ1-4,TRBV30
ASSDRWARGGSSYNEQF,TRBJ2-1,TRBV10-1
ASRTSGGGNEQF,TRBJ2-1,TRBV6-1
ASSKSTGAQETQY,TRBJ2-5,TRBV21-1
ASSLDSWGQGNEQF,TRBJ2-1,TRBV11-3
ASSFGQGQNNSPLH,TRBJ1-6,TRBV7-9
ASSDRGYGNQPQH,TRBJ1-5,TRBV6-1
ATSRDMGGIETQY,TRBJ2-5,TRBV15
ASSSSTEWNQPQH,TRBJ1-5,TRBV11-2
ASSLGWRAGSYNEQF,TRBJ2-1,TRBV7-2
ASSLGTNQPQH,TRBJ1-5,TRBV5-1
ASLRTPVSGNTIY,TRBJ1-3,TRBV6-1
ASSQRGQSSYEQY,TRBJ2-7,TRBV7-9
ASSSGQPGFYEQY,TRBJ2-7,TRBV27
ASSESSGQYNEQF,TRBJ2-1,TRBV25-1
ARSLAGFVGNEQF,TRBJ2-1,TRBV5-3
ASSLRIAGRQETQY,TRBJ2-5,TRBV11-2
ASSQLAGGNTDTQY,TRBJ2-3,TRBV4-2
ASSDRLYGYT,TRBJ1-2,TRBV2
ASRDGQGPYEQY,TRBJ2-7,TRBV27
ASSPVGGAYNEQF,TRBJ2-1,TRBV11-2
ASSPPGQGAYEQY,TRBJ2-7,TRBV6-5
ASRRDRGKNEKLF,TRBJ1-4,TRBV5-1
AGGLSQATNEKLF,TRBJ1-4,TRBV6-1